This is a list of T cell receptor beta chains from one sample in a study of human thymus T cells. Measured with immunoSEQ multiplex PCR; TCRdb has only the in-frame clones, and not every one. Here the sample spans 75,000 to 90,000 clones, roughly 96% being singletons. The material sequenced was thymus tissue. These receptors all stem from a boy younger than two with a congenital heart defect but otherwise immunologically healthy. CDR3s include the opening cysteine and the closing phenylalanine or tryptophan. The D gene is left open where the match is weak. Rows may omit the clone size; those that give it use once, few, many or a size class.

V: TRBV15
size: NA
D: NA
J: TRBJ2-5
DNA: TGTGCCACCAGCAGAGAAGACAGCGAGGAGACCCAGTACTTC
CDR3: CATSREDSEETQYF

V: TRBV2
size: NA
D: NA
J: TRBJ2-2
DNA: TGTGCCAGCAGTGCGGCAGCCACCGGGGAGCTGTTTTTT
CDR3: CASSAAATGELFF

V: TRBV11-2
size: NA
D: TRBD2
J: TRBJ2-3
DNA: TGTGCCAGCAGCTCCTTAGAGACTAGCGGGAGAGGGACAGATACGCAGTATTTT
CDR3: CASSSLETSGRGTDTQYF

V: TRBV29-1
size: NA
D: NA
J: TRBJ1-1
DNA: TGCAGCGTTGAGGACACTGAAGCTTTCTTT
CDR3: CSVEDTEAFF

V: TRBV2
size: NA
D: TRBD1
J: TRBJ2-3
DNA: TGTGCCAGCAGCCCCCGACAGGGACCAGATACGCAGTATTTT
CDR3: CASSPRQGPDTQYF

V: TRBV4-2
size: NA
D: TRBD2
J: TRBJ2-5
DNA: TGTGCCAGCAGCCAACCCGGGACTACCCAAACTCAAGAGACCCAGTACTTC
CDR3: CASSQPGTTQTQETQYF

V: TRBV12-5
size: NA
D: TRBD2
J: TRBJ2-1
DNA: TGTGCTAGTGGTCCGGGACTAGCGGACCTCCCTCCCTACAATGAGCAGTTCTTC
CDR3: CASGPGLADLPPYNEQFF

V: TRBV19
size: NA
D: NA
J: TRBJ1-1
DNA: TGTGCCAGTAGTATAGGAATTAAAGCTTTCTTT
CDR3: CASSIGIKAFF

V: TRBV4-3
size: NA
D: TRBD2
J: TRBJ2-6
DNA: TGCGCCAGCAGCCACCGACTAGCGGGGGTAATTACCTCTGGGGCCAACGTCCTGACTTTC
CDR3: CASSHRLAGVITSGANVLTF

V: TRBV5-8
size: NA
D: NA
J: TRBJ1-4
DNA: TGTGCCAGCAGCTCGGGCGACTCGGGTGAAAAACTGTTTTTT
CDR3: CASSSGDSGEKLFF

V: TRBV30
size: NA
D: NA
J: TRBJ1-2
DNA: TGTGCCTGGAGTGGGTCGACGGGGGGCCCCCTTAAGGGGTATGGCTACACCTTC
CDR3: CAWSGSTGGPLKGYGYTF

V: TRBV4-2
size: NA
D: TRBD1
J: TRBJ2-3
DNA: TGTGCCAGCAGCCAAGATTACAGGGGATACGATACGCAGTATTTT
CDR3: CASSQDYRGYDTQYF

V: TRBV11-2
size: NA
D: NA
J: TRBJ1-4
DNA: TGTGCCAGCAGCCCCGTGGGGCGGGATGAAAAACTGTTTTTT
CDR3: CASSPVGRDEKLFF

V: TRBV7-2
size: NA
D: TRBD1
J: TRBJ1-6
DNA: TGTGCCAGCAGCGCGCGGGGTGGGGAGGGGGCCCATAATTCACCCCTCCACTTT
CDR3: CASSARGGEGAHNSPLHF

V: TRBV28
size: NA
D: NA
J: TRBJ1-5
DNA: TGTGCCAGCAGCCGAGGACTCGGGTTCGATCAGCCCCAGCATTTT
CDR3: CASSRGLGFDQPQHF

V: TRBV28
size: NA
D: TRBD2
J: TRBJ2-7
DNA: TGTGCCAGCAGTCCCCTCCCGGGCGGGAGGCTCTACGAGCAGTACTTC
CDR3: CASSPLPGGRLYEQYF

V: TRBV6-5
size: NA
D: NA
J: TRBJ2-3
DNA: TGTGCCAGCAGTCAAAACCCCTCCTGCACAGATACGCAGTATTTT
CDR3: CASSQNPSCTDTQYF

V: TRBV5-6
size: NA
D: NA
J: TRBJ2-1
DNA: TGTGCCAGCAGCCCACATAGCGGAACCTTCTCCTACAATGAGCAGTTCTTC
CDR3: CASSPHSGTFSYNEQFF

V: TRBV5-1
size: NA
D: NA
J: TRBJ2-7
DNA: TGCGCCAGCAGCCTGGGGGTTTGGGATAGCTCCTACGAGCAGTACTTC
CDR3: CASSLGVWDSSYEQYF

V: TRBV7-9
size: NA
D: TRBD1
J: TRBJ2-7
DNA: TGTGCCAGCAGCTCCGGGACAGGGGGCCTCTACGAGCAGTACTTC
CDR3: CASSSGTGGLYEQYF

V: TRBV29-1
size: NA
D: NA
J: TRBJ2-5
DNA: TGCAGCGCCGAGGGCGGACAAGAGACCCAGTACTTC
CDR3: CSAEGGQETQYF

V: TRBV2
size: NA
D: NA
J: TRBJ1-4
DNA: TGTGCCAGCAGTGGGGGGGGGAATGAAAAACTGTTTTTT
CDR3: CASSGGGNEKLFF

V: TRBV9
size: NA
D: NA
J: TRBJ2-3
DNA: TGTGCCAGCAGCGTCAGAACAGGGATTAGCACAGATACGCAGTATTTT
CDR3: CASSVRTGISTDTQYF

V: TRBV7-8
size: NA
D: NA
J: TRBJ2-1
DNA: TGTGCCAGCAAATTACAGGGTAATGAGCAGTTCTTC
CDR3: CASKLQGNEQFF

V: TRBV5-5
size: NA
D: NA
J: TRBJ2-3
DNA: TGTGCCAGCAGCTTGGGACAAAGCACAGATACGCAGTATTTT
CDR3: CASSLGQSTDTQYF

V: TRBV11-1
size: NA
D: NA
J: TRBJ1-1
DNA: TGTGCCAGCAGCTTAGCCAGTCTGAACACTGAAGCTTTCTTT
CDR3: CASSLASLNTEAFF

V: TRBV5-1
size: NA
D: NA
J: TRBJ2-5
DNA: TGCGCCAGCAGCTTGGTTTTGACCGGGGGTTTACAAGAGACCCAGTACTTC
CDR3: CASSLVLTGGLQETQYF

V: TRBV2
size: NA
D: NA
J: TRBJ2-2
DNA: TGTGCCAGCAGTGGCCCCCCTGGGAACACCGGGGAGCTGTTTTTT
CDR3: CASSGPPGNTGELFF

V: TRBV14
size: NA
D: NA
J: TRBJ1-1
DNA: TGTGCCAGCAGCCAAGACCTTGGACTCAACACTGAAGCTTTCTTT
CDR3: CASSQDLGLNTEAFF

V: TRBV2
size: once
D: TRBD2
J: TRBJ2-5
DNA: TGTGCCAGCAAGAGACTAGCGGGGGGGCCGGCCCAGTACTTC
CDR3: CASKRLAGGPAQYF

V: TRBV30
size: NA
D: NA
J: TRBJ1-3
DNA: TGTGCCTGGAGACTAAGGACCCGAGGGGTTGTCTCTGGAAACACCATATATTTT
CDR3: CAWRLRTRGVVSGNTIYF

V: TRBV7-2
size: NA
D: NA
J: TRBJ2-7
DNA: TGTGCCAGCAGCTGCTCGCTGGGGGCGGGGGACTACGAGCAGTACTTC
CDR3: CASSCSLGAGDYEQYF

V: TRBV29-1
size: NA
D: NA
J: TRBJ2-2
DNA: TGCAGCGCTTCCGGGGGAAACACCGGGGAGCTGTTTTTT
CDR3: CSASGGNTGELFF

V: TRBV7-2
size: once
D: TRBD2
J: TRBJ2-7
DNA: TGTGCCAGCAGCTCACGGACCTGGACTAGCGTTCCCTCCGAGCAGTACTTC
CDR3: CASSSRTWTSVPSEQYF

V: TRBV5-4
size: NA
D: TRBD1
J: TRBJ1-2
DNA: TGTGCCAGCAGCTTGGGGGGTGGTTGGGACAGATTTAACTATGGCTACACCTTC
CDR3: CASSLGGGWDRFNYGYTF

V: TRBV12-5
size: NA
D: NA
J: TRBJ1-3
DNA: TGTGCTAGTGGTTTGGTACCGGAATATCCGGATGTGGGGGATAAGGTCTCTGGAAACACCATATATTTT
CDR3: CASGLVPEYPDVGDKVSGNTIYF

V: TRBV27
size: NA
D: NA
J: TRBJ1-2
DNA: TGTGCCAGCAGTTTATACGGCAGTCAGAACTATGGCTACACCTTC
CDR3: CASSLYGSQNYGYTF

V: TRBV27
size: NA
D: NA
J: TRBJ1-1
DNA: TGTGCCAGCAGTTATAGGGGCTACAACACTGAAGCTTTCTTT
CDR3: CASSYRGYNTEAFF

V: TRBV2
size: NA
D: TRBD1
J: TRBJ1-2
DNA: TGTGCCAGCGGCATTTACGGGGGACAGGGGGCTTACACCTTC
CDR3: CASGIYGGQGAYTF

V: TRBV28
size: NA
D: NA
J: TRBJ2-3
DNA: TGTGCCAGCAGTTTCCCAGCAAGCACAGATACGCAGTATTTT
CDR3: CASSFPASTDTQYF

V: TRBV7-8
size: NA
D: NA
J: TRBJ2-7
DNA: TGTGCCAGCAGCCCCCGGGACGTACCCTACGAGCAGTACTTC
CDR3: CASSPRDVPYEQYF

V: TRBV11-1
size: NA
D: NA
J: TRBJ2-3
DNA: TGTGCCAGCAGCCCCCCAGGGAGCGCAGATACGCAGTATTTT
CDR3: CASSPPGSADTQYF

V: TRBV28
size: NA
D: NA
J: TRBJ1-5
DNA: TGTGCCAGCGCTCGAGGGGGGGATAGCAATCAGCCCCAGCATTTT
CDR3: CASARGGDSNQPQHF

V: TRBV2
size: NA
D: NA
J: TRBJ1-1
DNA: TGTGCCAGCAGTGATTCCGGGCGGAGGAACACTGAAGCTTTCTTT
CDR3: CASSDSGRRNTEAFF

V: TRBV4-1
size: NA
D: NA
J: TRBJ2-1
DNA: TGCGCCAGCAGCCAAGTGGCACTAGTCTTCTCCTACAATGAGCAGTTCTTC
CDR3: CASSQVALVFSYNEQFF

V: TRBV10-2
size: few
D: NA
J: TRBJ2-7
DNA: TGCGCCAGCAGTGAGCATTTGGGGGAGCAGTACTTC
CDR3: CASSEHLGEQYF

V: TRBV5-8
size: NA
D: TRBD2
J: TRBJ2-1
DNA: TGTGCCAGCGACCAGCGGGGGGGCGACAATGAGCAGTTCTTC
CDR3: CASDQRGGDNEQFF